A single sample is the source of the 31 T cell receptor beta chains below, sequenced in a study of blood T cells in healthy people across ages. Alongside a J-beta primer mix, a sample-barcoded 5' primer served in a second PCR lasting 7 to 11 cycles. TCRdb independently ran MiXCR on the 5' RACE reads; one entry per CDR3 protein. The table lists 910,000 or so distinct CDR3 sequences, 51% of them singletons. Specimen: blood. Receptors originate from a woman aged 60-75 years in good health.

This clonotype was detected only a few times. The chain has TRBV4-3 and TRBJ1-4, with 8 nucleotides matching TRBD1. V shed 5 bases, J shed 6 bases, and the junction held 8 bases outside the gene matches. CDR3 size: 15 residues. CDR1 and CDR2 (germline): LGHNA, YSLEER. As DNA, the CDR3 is TGCGCCAGCAGCGAAAACAGGGGGTATGATGAAAAACTGTTTTTT. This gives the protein CASSENRGYDEKLFF.

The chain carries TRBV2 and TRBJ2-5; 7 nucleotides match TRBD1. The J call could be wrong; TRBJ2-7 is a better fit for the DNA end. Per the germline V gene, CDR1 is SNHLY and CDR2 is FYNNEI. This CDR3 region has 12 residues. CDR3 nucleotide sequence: TGTGCCAGCGAGGGGGCCCCCTACGAGCAGTACTTC. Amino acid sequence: CASEGAPYEQYF.

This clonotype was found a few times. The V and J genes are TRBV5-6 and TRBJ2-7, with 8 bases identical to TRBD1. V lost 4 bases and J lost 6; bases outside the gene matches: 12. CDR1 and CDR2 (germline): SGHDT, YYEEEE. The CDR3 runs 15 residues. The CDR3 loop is CASSETGGRRREQYF. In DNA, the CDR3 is TGTGCCAGCAGCGAAACAGGGGGGAGACGGCGCGAGCAGTACTTC.

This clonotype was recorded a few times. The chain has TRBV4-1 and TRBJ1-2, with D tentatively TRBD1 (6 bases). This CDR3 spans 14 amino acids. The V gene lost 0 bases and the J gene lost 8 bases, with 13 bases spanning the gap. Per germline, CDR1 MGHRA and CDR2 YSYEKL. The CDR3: CASSQDQGRRGYTF. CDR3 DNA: TGCGCCAGCAGCCAAGACCAGGGGCGCCGCGGCTACACCTTC.

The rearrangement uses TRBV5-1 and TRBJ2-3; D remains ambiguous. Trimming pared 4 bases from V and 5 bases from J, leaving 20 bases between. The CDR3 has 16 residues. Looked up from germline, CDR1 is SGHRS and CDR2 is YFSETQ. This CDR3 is CASSHRRAPVRDTQYF. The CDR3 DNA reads TGCGCCAGCAGCCACCGCCGGGCCCCCGTGCGAGATACGCAGTATTTT.

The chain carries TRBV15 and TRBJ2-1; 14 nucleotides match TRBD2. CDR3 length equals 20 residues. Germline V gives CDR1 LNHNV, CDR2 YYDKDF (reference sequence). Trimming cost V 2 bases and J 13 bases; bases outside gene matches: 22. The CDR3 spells CATSRLGYSGTSGSRDTQFF. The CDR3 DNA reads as TGTGCCACCAGCAGATTAGGATACTCCGGGACTAGCGGGAGTAGAGACACCCAGTTCTTC.

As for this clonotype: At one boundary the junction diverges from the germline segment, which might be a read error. The CDR3 loop reads CVSWPSSAYQETQYF. The CDR3 DNA sequence: TGTGTCAGCTGGCCCTCCTCGGCGTACCAAGAGACCCAGTACTTC. The chain uses TRBV28 and TRBJ2-5; D not certain. Germline CDR1 reads MDHEN; CDR2 reads SYDVKM. The CDR3 spans 15 residues.

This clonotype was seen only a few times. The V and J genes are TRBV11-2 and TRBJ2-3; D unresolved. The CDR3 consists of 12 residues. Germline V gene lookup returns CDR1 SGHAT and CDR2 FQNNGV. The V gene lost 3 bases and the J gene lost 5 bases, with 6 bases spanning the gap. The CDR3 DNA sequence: TGTGCCAGCAGCTTGGCGGTAGATACGCAGTATTTT. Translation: CASSLAVDTQYF. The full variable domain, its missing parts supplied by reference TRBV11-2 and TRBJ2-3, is EAGVAQSPRYKIIEKRQSVAFWCNPISGHATLYWYQQILGQGPKLLIQFQNNGVVDDSQLPKDRFSAERLKGVDSTLKIQPAKLEDSAVYLCASSLAVDTQYFGPGTRLTVL.

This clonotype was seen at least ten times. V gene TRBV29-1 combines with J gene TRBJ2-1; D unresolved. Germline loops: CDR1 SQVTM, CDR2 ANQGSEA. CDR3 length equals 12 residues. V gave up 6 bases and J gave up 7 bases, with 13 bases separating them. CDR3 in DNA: TGCAGCGTCGCGACACCGTGGAATGAGCAGTTCTTC. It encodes CSVATPWNEQFF.

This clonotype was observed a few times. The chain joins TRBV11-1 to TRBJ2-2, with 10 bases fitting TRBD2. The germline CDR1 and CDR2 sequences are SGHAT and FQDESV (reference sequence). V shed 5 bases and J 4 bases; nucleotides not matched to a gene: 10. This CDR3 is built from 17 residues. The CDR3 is CASSTQGLAEITGELFF. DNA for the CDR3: TGTGCCAGCAGCACCCAAGGACTAGCGGAGATCACCGGGGAGCTGTTTTTT. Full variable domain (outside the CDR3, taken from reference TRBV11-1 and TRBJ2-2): EAEVAQSPRYKITEKSQAVAFWCDPISGHATLYWYRQILGQGPELLVQFQDESVVDDSQLPKDRFSAERLKGVDSTLKIQPAELGDSAMYLCASSTQGLAEITGELFFGEGSRLTVL.

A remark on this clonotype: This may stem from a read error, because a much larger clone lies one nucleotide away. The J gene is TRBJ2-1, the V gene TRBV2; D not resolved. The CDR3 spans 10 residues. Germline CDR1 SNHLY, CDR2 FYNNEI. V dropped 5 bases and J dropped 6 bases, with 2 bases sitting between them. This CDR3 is CASSINEQFF. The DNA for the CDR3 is TGTGCCAGCAGTATCAATGAGCAGTTCTTC.

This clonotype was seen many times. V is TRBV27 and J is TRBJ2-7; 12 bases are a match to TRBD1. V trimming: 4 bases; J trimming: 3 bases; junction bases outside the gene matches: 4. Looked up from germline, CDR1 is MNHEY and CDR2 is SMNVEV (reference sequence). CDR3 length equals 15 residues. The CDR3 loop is CASSWGTGGSYEQYF. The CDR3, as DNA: TGTGCCAGCAGTTGGGGGACAGGGGGCAGCTACGAGCAGTACTTC.

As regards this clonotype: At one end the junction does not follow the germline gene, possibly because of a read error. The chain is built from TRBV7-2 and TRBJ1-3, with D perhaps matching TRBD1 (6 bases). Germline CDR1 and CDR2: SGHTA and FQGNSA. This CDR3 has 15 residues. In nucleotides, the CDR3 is TGTGCCAGCAGACCGACGACAGGCTCCGGAAACACCGTATATTTT. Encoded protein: CASRPTTGSGNTVYF.

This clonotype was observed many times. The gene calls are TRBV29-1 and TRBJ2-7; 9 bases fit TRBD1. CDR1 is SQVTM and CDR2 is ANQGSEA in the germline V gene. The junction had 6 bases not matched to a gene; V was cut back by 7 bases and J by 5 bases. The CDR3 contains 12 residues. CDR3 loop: CSAPGQGNEQYF. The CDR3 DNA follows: TGCAGCGCGCCGGGACAGGGAAACGAGCAGTACTTC.

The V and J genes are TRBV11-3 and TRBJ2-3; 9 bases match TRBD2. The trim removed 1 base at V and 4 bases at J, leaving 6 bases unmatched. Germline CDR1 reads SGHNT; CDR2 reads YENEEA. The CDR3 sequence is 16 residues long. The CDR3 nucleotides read TGTGCCAGCAGCTTAGGCGGGAGGGCCCTGCCAGATACGCAGTATTTT. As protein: CASSLGGRALPDTQYF.

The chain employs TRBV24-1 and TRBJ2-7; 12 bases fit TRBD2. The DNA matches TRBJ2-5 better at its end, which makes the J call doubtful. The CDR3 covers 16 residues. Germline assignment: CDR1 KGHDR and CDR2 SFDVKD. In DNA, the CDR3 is TGTGCCACCAGTGATCCCGGGACTAGCGGGTGGGAGACCCAGTACTTC. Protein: CATSDPGTSGWETQYF.

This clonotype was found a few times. DNA of the CDR3: TGCAGCGTTGTACCTGGGACGACAGGAGGCGAGCAGTACTTC. It specifies CSVVPGTTGGEQYF. V is TRBV29-1 and J is TRBJ2-7, with D perhaps matching TRBD1 (6 bases). CDR1 is SQVTM and CDR2 is ANQGSEA in the germline V gene. This CDR3 contains 14 residues. Trimming cost V 4 bases and J 6 bases, with 19 bases left between them.

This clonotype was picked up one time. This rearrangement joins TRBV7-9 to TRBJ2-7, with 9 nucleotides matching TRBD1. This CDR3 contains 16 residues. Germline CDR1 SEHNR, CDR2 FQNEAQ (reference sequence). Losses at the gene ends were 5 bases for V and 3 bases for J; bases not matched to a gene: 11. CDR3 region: CASSLLDRGTIYEQYF. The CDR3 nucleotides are TGTGCCAGCAGCCTACTTGACAGGGGGACAATCTACGAGCAGTACTTC.

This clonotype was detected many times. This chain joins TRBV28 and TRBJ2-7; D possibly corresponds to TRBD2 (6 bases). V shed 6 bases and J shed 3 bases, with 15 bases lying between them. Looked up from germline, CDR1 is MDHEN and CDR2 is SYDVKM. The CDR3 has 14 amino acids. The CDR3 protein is CASRTRRTNYEQYF. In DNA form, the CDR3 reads TGTGCCAGCAGGACTAGGCGGACTAACTACGAGCAGTACTTC.

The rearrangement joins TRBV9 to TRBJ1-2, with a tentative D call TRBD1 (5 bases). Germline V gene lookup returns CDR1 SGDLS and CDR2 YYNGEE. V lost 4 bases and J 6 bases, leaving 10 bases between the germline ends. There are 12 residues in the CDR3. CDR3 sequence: CASSRSRDGYTF. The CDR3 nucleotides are TGTGCCAGCAGCAGATCCAGGGATGGCTACACCTTC.

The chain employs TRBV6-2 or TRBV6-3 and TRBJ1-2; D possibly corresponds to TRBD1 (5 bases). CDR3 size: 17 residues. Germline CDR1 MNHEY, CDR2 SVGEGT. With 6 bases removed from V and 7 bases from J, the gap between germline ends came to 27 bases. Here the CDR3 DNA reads TGTGCCAGCAGCTACAGTGTGGGGACGCCAAGGAACCGTGGCTACACCTTC. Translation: CASSYSVGTPRNRGYTF.

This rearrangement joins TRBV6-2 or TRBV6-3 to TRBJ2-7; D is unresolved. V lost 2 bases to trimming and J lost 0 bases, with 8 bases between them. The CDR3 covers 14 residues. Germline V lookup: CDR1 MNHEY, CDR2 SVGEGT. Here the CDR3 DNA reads TGTGCCAGCAGTTACGGTCTTCGCTCCTACGAGCAGTACTTC. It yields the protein CASSYGLRSYEQYF.

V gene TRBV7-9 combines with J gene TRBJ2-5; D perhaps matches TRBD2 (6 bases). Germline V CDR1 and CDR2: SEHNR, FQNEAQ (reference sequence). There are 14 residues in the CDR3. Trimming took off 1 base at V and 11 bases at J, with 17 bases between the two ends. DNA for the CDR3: TGTGCCAGCAGCTTAGTTGGGACTGCGTGGGAGCAGTACTTC. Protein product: CASSLVGTAWEQYF. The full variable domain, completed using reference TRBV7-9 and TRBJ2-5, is DTGVSQNPRHKITKRGQNVTFRCDPISEHNRLYWYRQTLGQGPEFLTYFQNEAQLEKSRLLSDRFSAERPKGSFSTLEIQRTEQGDSAMYLCASSLVGTAWEQYFGPGTRLLVL.

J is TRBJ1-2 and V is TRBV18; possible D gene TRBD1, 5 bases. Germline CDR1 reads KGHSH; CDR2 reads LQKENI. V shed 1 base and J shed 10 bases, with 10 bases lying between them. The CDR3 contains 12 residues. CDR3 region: CASSPRGQDYTF. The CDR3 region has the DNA TGTGCCAGCTCACCACGGGGCCAGGACTACACCTTC.

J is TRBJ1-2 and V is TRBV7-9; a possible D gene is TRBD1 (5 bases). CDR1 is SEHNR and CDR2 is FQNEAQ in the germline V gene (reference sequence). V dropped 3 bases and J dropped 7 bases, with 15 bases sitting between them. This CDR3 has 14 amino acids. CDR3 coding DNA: TGTGCCAGCAGCTTGGCCGGGGGTCCGGGTGGCTACACCTTC. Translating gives CASSLAGGPGGYTF.

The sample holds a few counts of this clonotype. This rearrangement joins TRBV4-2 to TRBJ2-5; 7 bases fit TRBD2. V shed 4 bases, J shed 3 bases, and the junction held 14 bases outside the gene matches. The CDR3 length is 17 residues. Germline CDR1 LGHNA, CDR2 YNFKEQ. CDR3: CASSPRSLGGSKETQYF. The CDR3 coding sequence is TGTGCCAGCAGCCCAAGATCATTGGGCGGGAGTAAAGAGACCCAGTACTTC.

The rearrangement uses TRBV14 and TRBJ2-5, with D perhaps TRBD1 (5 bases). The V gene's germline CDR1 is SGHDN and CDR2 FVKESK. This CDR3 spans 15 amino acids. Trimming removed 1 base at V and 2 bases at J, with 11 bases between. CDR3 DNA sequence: TGTGCCAGCAGCCAAGGCGTCCGGACACAAGAGACCCAGTACTTC. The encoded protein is CASSQGVRTQETQYF. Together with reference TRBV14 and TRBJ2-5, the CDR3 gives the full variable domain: EAGVTQFPSHSVIEKGQTVTLRCDPISGHDNLYWYRRVMGKEIKFLLHFVKESKQDESGMPNNRFLAERTGGTYSTLKVQPAELEDSGVYFCASSQGVRTQETQYFGPGTRLLVL.

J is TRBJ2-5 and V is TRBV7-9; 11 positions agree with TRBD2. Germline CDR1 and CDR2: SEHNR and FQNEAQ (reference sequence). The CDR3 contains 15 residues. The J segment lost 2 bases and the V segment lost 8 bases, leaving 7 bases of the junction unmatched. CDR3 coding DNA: TGTGCCAGCGCCCGCAGACTAGCGGGACAAGAGACCCAGTACTTC. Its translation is CASARRLAGQETQYF.

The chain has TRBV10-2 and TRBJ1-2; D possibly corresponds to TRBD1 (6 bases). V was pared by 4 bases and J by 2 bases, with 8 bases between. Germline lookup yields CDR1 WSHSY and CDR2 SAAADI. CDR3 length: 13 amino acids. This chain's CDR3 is CASSGQENYGYTF. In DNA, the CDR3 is TGCGCCAGCAGTGGACAGGAGAACTATGGCTACACCTTC.

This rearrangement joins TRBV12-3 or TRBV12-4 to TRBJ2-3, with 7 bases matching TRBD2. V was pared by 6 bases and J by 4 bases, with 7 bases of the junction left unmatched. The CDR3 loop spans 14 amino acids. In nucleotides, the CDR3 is TGTGCCAGCAGCCCACGACTAGCCTCAGATACGCAGTATTTT. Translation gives CASSPRLASDTQYF.

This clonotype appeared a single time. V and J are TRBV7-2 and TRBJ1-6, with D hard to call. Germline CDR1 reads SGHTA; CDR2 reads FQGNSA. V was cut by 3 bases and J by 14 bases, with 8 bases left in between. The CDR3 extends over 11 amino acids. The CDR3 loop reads CASSFGGTLHF. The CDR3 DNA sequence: TGTGCCAGCAGCTTCGGTGGGACCCTCCACTTT.